This T cell receptor beta chain was observed in a study of cytomegalovirus exposure and HLA in healthy donors. On the study more broadly: Counted in an early data release were about 85 million unique TCRs from HLA-typed donors.

Unmatched junction bases numbered 14, after V lost 2 bases and J lost 5 bases. The CDR3 totals 18 residues. The germline gives CDR1 SEHNR, CDR2 FQNEAQ (reference sequence). Turning to this clone: Its antigen is still unknown.

Study-wide results and limits: The study assumed roughly uniform donor sequencing depth for presence/absence analyses. Cytomegalovirus status, reportedly, was diagnosed with high specificity and sensitivity by the classifier. The authors enumerated 150 to 200 TCR beta chains as linked to cytomegalovirus.

PCR was performed using 60 Vbeta and 13 Jbeta primers. The assay was immunoSEQ multiplex PCR, and TCRdb's table has in-frame clones only and misses some. The sample records 150,000 to 200,000 clones, roughly 80% being singletons. Sequenced material: PBMCs. The clonotype originates from a man between 40 and 49 years old in good health and CMV-seronegative. The V gene is TRBV7-9, the J gene TRBJ2-1; 8 positions match TRBD1. This CDR3 is CASSLLVVRTGINNEQFF. CDR3 bases: TGTGCCAGCAGCTTACTAGTCGTTAGGACAGGGATAAACAATGAGCAGTTCTTC.